The 13 T cell receptor beta chains presented below share a single source sample, sequenced in a study of blood T cell repertoires in COVID-19. Assay: immunoSEQ multiplex PCR; the TCRdb copy retains only in-frame clones and omits some. Of some 200,000 clones in the sample, 75% to 85% are singletons; the top ten hold about 11%. Sequencing was performed on PBMCs or T cells enriched from blood (not recorded which). Receptors were obtained from a man aged 35 to 55 who had recovered from COVID-19.

The chain employs TRBV29-1 and TRBJ1-1; maybe TRBD1 (5 bases). There are 13 residues in the CDR3. Germline values: CDR1 SQVTM, CDR2 ANQGSEA. The V end lost 7 bases, the J end lost 2 bases, and 14 bases lay between the germline ends. DNA of the CDR3: TGCAGCGCCAATTTTGGACACAACACTGAAGCTTTCTTT. It specifies CSANFGHNTEAFF.

The chain carries TRBV4-1 and TRBJ2-5, with TRBD2 matching over 13 bases. Trimming removed 3 bases from V and 4 bases from J; junction bases left unmatched: 5. This CDR3 spans 16 amino acids. The germline V gene encodes CDR1 MGHRA and CDR2 YSYEKL. CDR3 coding DNA: TGCGCCAGCAGCCATGGGACTAGCGGGGCCGCAGAGACCCAGTACTTC. Encoded protein: CASSHGTSGAAETQYF.

V is TRBV19 and J is TRBJ1-1; 8 nucleotides line up with TRBD1. The CDR3 is made up of 15 amino acids. Germline V CDR1 and CDR2: LNHDA, SQIVND (reference sequence). V was clipped by 5 bases and J by 2 bases; unmatched bases: 7. The CDR3 sequence is CASSFRTGSNTEAFF. The CDR3 DNA follows: TGTGCCAGTAGTTTCCGGACAGGGAGTAACACTGAAGCTTTCTTT.

The chain couples TRBV12-3 or TRBV12-4 to TRBJ1-1, with 7 bases matching TRBD1. J lost 4 bases, V lost 8 bases, and 4 bases had no gene match. The CDR3 has 12 residues. The CDR3 nucleotides read TGTGCCAGCGGTCCAGGGGGCACTGAAGCTTTCTTT. This gives the protein CASGPGGTEAFF.

V usage is TRBV11-2 and J usage is TRBJ1-4, with no clear D. The CDR3 loop spans 16 amino acids. CDR1 and CDR2 (germline): SGHAT, FQNNGV. V lost 3 bases and J 5 bases, leaving 16 bases between the germline ends. CDR3 nucleotides: TGTGCCAGCAGCTTTGGTATTACAGTGATGAATGAAAAACTGTTTTTT. Its protein is CASSFGITVMNEKLFF.

The genes are TRBV27 and TRBJ2-1, with TRBD1 matching over 9 bases. V was clipped by 7 bases and J by 4 bases; unmatched bases: 5. Germline V gene sequence: CDR1 MNHEY, CDR2 SMNVEV (reference sequence). There are 14 residues in the CDR3. DNA for the CDR3: TGTGCCAGCAACTTGGGACAGGGATACAATGAGCAGTTCTTC. Protein sequence: CASNLGQGYNEQFF.

The rearrangement joins TRBV7-2 to TRBJ1-4; unclear D gene. Trimming took 8 bases from V and 5 from J, leaving 18 bases between them. CDR1 and CDR2 (germline): SGHTA, FQGNSA. The CDR3 contains 15 residues. The CDR3 is CASSRVGGGNEKLFF. CDR3 sequence (DNA): TGTGCCAGCTCTCGCGTCGGAGGTGGGAATGAAAAACTGTTTTTT.

The chain couples TRBV7-2 to TRBJ2-1; 10 bases map to TRBD1. Per the germline V gene, CDR1 is SGHTA and CDR2 is FQGNSA. V shed 3 bases and J 4 bases; nucleotides not matched to a gene: 6. CDR3 size: 16 residues. The CDR3 spells CASSLLRDRGYNEQFF. DNA of the CDR3: TGTGCCAGCAGCTTGCTCCGGGACAGGGGATACAATGAGCAGTTCTTC. The variable domain in full, completed from reference TRBV7-2 and TRBJ2-1, reads GAGVSQSPSNKVTEKGKDVELRCDPISGHTALYWYRQSLGQGLEFLIYFQGNSAPDKSGLPSDRFSAERTGGSVSTLTIQRTQQEDSAVYLCASSLLRDRGYNEQFFGPGTRLTVL.

This chain joins TRBV2 and TRBJ1-6; a possible D gene is TRBD1 (5 bases). The CDR3 loop spans 15 amino acids. The V and J ends lost 0 bases and 9 bases respectively, with 12 bases between them. Germline lookup yields CDR1 SNHLY and CDR2 FYNNEI. Written as DNA, the CDR3 is TGTGCCAGCAGTGAAGCCTTAGGGGTTGGTTCACCCCTCCACTTT. Protein sequence: CASSEALGVGSPLHF.

The genes are TRBV7-2 and TRBJ2-2; 12 bases fit TRBD1. The CDR3 has 17 amino acids. Trimming removed 5 bases from V and 6 bases from J; junction bases left unmatched: 10. Germline lookup yields CDR1 SGHTA and CDR2 FQGNSA. CDR3 coding DNA: TGTGCCAGCAGCCCGAGAGGGACAGGGGGCAGTGCCGGGGAGCTGTTTTTT. Protein: CASSPRGTGGSAGELFF.

J is TRBJ1-6 and V is TRBV5-4; 7 nucleotides align to TRBD1. The CDR3 sequence is 16 residues long. After removal of 3 bases from V and 1 base from J, the junction contained 4 bases not matched to a gene. From germline, CDR1 is SGHNT and CDR2 YYREEE (reference sequence). CDR3 in amino acids: CASSSTGVSYNSPLHF. The CDR3 DNA reads as TGTGCCAGCAGCTCCACAGGGGTTTCCTATAATTCACCCCTCCACTTT.

The chain recombines TRBV7-6 with TRBJ1-5; D uncertain. Germline CDR1 is SGHVS and CDR2 is FNYEAQ. V lost 2 bases, J lost 0 bases, and 20 bases lay in between. This CDR3 is 19 amino acids long. The CDR3 spells CASSLKRAGGLNSNQPQHF. The CDR3 DNA sequence: TGTGCCAGCAGCTTAAAAAGGGCGGGTGGCCTGAATAGCAATCAGCCCCAGCATTTT. The full variable domain, rest sourced from reference TRBV7-6 and TRBJ1-5, is GAGVSQSPRYKVTKRGQDVALRCDPISGHVSLYWYRQALGQGPEFLTYFNYEAQQDKSGLPNDRFSAERPEGSISTLTIQRTEQRDSAMYRCASSLKRAGGLNSNQPQHFGDGTRLSIL.

This clone has more than one count but fewer than ten. V usage is TRBV7-8 and J usage is TRBJ2-2, with D possibly being TRBD1 (6 bases). The V end lost 2 bases, the J end lost 3 bases, and 13 bases lay between the germline ends. Germline CDR1 is SGHVS and CDR2 is FQNEAQ. The CDR3 loop spans 16 amino acids. The chain's CDR3 is CASSLSGRGHTGELFF. The CDR3 DNA sequence: TGTGCCAGCAGCTTATCAGGCAGGGGACACACCGGGGAGCTGTTTTTT.